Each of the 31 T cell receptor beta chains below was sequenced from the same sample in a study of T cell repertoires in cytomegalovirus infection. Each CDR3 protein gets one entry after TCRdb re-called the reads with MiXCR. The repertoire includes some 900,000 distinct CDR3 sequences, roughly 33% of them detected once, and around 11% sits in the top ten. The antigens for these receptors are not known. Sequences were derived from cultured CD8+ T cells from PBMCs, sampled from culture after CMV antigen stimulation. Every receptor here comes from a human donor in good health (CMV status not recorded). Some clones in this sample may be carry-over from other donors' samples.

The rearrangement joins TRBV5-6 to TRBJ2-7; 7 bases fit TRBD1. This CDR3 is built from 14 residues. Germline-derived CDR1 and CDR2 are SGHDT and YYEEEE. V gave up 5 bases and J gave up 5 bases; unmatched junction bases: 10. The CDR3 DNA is TGTGCCAGCAGTCTAGGGGGCAGGGGGAACGAGCAGTACTTC. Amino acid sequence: CASSLGGRGNEQYF. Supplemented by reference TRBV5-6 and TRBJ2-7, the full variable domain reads DAGVTQSPTHLIKTRGQQVTLRCSPKSGHDTVSWYQQALGQGPQFIFQYYEEEERQRGNFPDRFSGHQFPNYSSELNVNALLLGDSALYLCASSLGGRGNEQYFGPGTRLTVT.

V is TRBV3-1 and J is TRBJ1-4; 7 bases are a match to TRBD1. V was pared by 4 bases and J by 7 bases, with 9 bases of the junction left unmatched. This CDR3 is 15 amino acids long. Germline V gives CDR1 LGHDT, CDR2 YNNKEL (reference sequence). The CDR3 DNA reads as TGTGCCAGCAGCCTTACAGGGGACCGGGGTGAAAAACTGTTTTTT. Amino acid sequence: CASSLTGDRGEKLFF.

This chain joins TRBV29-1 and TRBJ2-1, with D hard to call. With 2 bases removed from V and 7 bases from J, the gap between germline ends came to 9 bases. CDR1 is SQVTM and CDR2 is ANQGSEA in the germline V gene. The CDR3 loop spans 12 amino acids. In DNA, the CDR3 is TGCAGCGTTGAATTCATAGTGAATGAGCAGTTCTTC. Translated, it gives CSVEFIVNEQFF.

The CDR3 DNA reads as TGTGCCAGCAGCTTGGAGGGTAGTAGTGCTGAAGCTTTCTTT. Translating it yields CASSLEGSSAEAFF. The chain is built from TRBV5-5 and TRBJ1-1; D unclear. The germline CDR1 and CDR2 sequences are SGHKS and YYEKEE (reference sequence). V lost 0 bases to trimming and J lost 6 bases, with 12 bases between them. This CDR3 is built from 14 residues.

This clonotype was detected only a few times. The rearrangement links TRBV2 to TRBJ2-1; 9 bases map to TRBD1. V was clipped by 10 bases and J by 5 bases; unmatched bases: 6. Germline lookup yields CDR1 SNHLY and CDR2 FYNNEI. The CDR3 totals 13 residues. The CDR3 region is CAIYRTGDNEQFF. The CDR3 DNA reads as TGTGCCATCTACCGGACAGGGGACAATGAGCAGTTCTTC.

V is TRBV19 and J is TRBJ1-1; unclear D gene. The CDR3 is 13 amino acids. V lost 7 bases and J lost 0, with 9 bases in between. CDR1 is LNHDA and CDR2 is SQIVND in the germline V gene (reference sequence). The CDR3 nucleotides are TGTGCCAGTACCTGGGCCCTGAACACTGAAGCTTTCTTT. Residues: CASTWALNTEAFF.

CDR3 sequence: CASSFRLAEGSYNEQFF. In nucleotides, the CDR3 is TGTGCCAGCAGCTTTCGTTTAGCGGAGGGCTCCTACAATGAGCAGTTCTTC. The chain recombines TRBV7-2 with TRBJ2-1; D perhaps matches TRBD2 (6 bases). V was cut by 3 bases and J by 0 bases, with 15 bases left in between. Germline CDR1 and CDR2: SGHTA and FQGNSA. This CDR3 comprises 17 residues.

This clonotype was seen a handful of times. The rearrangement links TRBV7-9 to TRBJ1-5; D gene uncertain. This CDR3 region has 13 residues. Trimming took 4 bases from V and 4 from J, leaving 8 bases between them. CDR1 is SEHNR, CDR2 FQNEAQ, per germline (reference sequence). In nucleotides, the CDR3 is TGTGCCAGCAGCTCACAGATTAATCAGCCCCAGCATTTT. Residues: CASSSQINQPQHF.

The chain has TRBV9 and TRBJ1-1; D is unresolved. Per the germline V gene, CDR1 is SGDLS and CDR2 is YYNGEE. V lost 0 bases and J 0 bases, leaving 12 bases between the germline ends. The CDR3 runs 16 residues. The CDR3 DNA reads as TGTGCCAGCAGCGTAGGGGCAGGTGGGATGAACACTGAAGCTTTCTTT. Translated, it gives CASSVGAGGMNTEAFF.

The CDR3 DNA is TGTGCCAGCAGTTTGAGCGGGCTAAGAACAGATACGCAGTATTTT. Residues: CASSLSGLRTDTQYF. The rearrangement joins TRBV28 to TRBJ2-3; D might be TRBD2 (6 bases). Trimming stripped 3 bases from V and 3 bases from J, with 13 bases between. The CDR3 contains 15 residues. The germline V gene has CDR1 MDHEN and CDR2 SYDVKM. The variable domain in full, with the rest retrieved from reference TRBV28 and TRBJ2-3, is DVKVTQSSRYLVKRTGEKVFLECVQDMDHENMFWYRQDPGLGLRLIYFSYDVKMKEKGDIPEGYSVSREKKERFSLILESASTNQTSMYLCASSLSGLRTDTQYFGPGTRLTVL.

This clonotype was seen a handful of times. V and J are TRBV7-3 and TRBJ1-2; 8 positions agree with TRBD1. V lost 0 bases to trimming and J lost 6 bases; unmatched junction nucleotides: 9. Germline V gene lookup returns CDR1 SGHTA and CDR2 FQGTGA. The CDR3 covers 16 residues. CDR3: CASSLTAGGEGDGYTF. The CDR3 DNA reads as TGTGCCAGCAGCTTAACGGCAGGGGGCGAAGGAGATGGCTACACCTTC.

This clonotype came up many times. CDR3 DNA sequence: TGTGCCAGCAGCTTGCATGGAGGAAAAGAAGAGACCCAGTACTTC. It encodes CASSLHGGKEETQYF. J is TRBJ2-5 and V is TRBV7-9; D is possibly TRBD2 (5 bases). The germline V and J ends were trimmed by 3 bases and 3 bases, with 14 bases remaining between them. There are 15 residues in the CDR3. Germline V CDR1 and CDR2: SEHNR, FQNEAQ (reference sequence).

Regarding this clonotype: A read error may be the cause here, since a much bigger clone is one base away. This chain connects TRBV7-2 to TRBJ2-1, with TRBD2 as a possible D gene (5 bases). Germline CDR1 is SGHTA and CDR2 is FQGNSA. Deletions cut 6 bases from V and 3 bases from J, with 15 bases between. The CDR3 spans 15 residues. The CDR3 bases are TGTGCCAGCAGGCTTAGGGAGAGCTTCTACAATGAGCAGTTCTTC. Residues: CASRLRESFYNEQFF.

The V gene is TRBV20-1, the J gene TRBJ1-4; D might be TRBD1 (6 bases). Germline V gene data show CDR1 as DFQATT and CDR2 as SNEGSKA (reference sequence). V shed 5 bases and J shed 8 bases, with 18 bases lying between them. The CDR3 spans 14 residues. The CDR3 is CSAGPRGGGEKLFF. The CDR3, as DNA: TGCAGTGCTGGACCGCGAGGGGGAGGCGAAAAACTGTTTTTT.

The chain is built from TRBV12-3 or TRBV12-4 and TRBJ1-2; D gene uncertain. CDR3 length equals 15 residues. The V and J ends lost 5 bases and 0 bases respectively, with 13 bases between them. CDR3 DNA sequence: TGTGCCAGCAGTCCCGGAATACCTACTAACTATGGCTACACCTTC. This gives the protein CASSPGIPTNYGYTF.

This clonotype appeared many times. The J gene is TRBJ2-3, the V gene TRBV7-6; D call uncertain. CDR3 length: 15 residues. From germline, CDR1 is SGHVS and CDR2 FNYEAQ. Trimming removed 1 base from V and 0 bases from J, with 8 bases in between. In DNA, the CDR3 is TGTGCCAGCAGCTTAGTGGCGACTAGCACAGATACGCAGTATTTT. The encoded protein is CASSLVATSTDTQYF. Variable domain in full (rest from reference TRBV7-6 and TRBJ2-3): GAGVSQSPRYKVTKRGQDVALRCDPISGHVSLYWYRQALGQGPEFLTYFNYEAQQDKSGLPNDRFSAERPEGSISTLTIQRTEQRDSAMYRCASSLVATSTDTQYFGPGTRLTVL.

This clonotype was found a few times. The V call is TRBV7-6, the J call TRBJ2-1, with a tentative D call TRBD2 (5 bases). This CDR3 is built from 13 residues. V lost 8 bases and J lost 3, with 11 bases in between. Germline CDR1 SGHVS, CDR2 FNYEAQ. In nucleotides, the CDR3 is TGTGCCAGCTACGGGGTAGGCTACAATGAGCAGTTCTTC. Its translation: CASYGVGYNEQFF. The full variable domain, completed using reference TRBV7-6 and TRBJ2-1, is GAGVSQSPRYKVTKRGQDVALRCDPISGHVSLYWYRQALGQGPEFLTYFNYEAQQDKSGLPNDRFSAERPEGSISTLTIQRTEQRDSAMYRCASYGVGYNEQFFGPGTRLTVL.

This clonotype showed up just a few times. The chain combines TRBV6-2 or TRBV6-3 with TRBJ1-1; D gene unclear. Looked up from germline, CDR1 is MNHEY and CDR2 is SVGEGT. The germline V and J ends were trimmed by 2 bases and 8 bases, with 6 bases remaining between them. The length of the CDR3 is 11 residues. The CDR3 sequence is CASSYTGEAFF. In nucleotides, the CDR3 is TGTGCCAGCAGTTACACGGGAGAAGCTTTCTTT.

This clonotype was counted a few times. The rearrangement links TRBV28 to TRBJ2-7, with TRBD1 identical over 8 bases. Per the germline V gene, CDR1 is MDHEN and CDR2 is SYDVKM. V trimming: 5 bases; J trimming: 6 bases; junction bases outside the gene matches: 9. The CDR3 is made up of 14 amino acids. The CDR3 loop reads CASSPIRTGTEQYV. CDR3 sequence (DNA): TGTGCCAGCAGTCCCATCCGGACAGGGACCGAGCAGTACGTC.

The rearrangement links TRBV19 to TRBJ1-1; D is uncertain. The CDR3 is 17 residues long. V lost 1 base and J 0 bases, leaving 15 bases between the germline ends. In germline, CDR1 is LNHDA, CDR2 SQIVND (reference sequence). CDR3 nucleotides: TGTGCCAGTAGTATAGTCCCCCTGACGGTTATGAACACTGAAGCTTTCTTT. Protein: CASSIVPLTVMNTEAFF.

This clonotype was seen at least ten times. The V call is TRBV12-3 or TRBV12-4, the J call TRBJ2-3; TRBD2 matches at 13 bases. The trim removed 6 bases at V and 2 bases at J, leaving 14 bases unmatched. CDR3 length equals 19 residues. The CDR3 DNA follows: TGTGCCAGCAGCTGGACTAGCGGGGGAGCTTCTAGACTCACAGATACGCAGTATTTT. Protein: CASSWTSGGASRLTDTQYF.

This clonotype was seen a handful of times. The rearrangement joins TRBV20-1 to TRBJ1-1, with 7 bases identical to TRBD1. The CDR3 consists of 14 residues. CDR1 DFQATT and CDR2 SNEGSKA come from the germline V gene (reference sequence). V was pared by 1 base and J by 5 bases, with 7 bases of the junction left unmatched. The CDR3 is CSARVRGSFTEAFF. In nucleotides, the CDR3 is TGCAGTGCTAGAGTCAGGGGGTCGTTTACTGAAGCTTTCTTT.

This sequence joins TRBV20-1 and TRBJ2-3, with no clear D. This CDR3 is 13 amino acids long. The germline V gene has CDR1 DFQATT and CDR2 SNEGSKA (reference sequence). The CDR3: CRGTGTWADTQYF. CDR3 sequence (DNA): TGCAGAGGCACGGGCACATGGGCAGATACGCAGTATTTT.

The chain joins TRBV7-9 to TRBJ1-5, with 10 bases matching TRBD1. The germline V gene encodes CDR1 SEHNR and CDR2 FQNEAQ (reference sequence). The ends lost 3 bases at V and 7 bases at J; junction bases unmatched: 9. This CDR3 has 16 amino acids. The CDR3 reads CASSFFGQGVRQPQHF. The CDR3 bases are TGTGCCAGCAGCTTTTTCGGACAGGGGGTAAGACAGCCCCAGCATTTT.

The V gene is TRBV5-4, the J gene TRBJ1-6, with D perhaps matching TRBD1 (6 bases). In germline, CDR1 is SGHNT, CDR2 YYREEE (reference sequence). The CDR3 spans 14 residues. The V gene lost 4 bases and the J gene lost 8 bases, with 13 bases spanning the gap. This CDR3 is CASSADSLDSPLHF. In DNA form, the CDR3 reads TGTGCCAGCAGCGCGGACAGTCTTGATTCACCCCTCCACTTT. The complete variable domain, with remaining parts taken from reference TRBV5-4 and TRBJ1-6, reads ETGVTQSPTHLIKTRGQQVTLRCSSQSGHNTVSWYQQALGQGPQFIFQYYREEENGRGNFPPRFSGLQFPNYSSELNVNALELDDSALYLCASSADSLDSPLHFGNGTRLTVT.

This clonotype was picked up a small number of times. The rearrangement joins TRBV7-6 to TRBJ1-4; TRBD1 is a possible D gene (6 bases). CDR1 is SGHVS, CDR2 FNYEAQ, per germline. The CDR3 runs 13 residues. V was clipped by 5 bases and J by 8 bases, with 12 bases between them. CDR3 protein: CASSPQGLEKLFF. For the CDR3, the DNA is TGTGCCAGCAGCCCACAGGGTCTAGAAAAACTGTTTTTT.

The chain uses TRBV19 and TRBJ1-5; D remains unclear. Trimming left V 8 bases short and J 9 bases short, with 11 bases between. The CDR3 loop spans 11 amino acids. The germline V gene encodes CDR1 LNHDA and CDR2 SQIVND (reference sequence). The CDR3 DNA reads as TGTGCCAGTCATCTCGTAGGGCCCCAGCATTTT. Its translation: CASHLVGPQHF.

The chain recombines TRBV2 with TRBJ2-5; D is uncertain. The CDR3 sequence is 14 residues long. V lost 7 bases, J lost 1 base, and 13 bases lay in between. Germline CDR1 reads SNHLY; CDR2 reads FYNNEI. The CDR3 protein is CASTQAYAQETQYF. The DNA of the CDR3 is TGTGCCAGCACACAAGCGTATGCCCAAGAGACCCAGTACTTC.

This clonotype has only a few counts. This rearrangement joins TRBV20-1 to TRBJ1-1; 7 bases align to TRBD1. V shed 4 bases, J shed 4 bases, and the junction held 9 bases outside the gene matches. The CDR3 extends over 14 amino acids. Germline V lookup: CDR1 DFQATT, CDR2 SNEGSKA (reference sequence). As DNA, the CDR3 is TGCAGTGCTACCCCACAGGGGTGGTTCACTGAAGCTTTCTTT. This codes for CSATPQGWFTEAFF.

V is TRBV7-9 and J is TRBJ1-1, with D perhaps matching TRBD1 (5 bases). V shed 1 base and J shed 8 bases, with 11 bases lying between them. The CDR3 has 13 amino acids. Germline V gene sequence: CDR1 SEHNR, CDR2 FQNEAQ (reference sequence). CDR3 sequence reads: CASSLGPTEEAFF. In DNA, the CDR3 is TGTGCCAGCAGCTTAGGCCCGACAGAAGAAGCTTTCTTT. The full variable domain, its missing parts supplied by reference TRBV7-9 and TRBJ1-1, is DTGVSQNPRHKITKRGQNVTFRCDPISEHNRLYWYRQTLGQGPEFLTYFQNEAQLEKSRLLSDRFSAERPKGSFSTLEIQRTEQGDSAMYLCASSLGPTEEAFFGQGTRLTVV.

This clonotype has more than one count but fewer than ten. This CDR3 is CASSFTMNTEAFF. In nucleotides, the CDR3 is TGTGCCAGCAGTTTTACCATGAACACTGAAGCTTTCTTT. The genes are TRBV27 and TRBJ1-1; D not resolved. Trimming removed 3 bases at V and 0 bases at J, with 5 bases between. The CDR3 consists of 13 residues. Germline CDR1 reads MNHEY; CDR2 reads SMNVEV (reference sequence).